This record covers a single T cell receptor beta chain. The source of the sample is a study of cytomegalovirus exposure and HLA in healthy donors. TCRdb's table, derived via immunoSEQ multiplex PCR, lists solely in-frame clones and lacks some. The repertoire holds some 170,000 clones, with approximately 86% as singletons. The validation cohort, a group of around 130 subjects, included the donors and was separate from the approximately 680-subject first cohort. There are 14 residues in the CDR3. V lost 4 bases, J lost 0 bases, and 7 bases lay in between. Germline V gene data show CDR1 as LNHDA and CDR2 as SQIVND (reference sequence).

The chain links TRBV19 to TRBJ2-1; TRBD2 is a possible D gene (5 bases). This clonotype was sampled from a woman under 30 in good health and CMV-seronegative. Sequencing was performed on PBMCs. The CDR3 DNA reads TGTGCCAGTAGTACTAGCTTCTCCTACAATGAGCAGTTCTTC. It specifies CASSTSFSYNEQFF.